These 8 T cell receptor beta chains share one sample of origin, sequenced in a study of identical twins. TCRdb independently ran MiXCR on the 5' RACE reads; one entry per CDR3 protein. Seen here are 650,000 to 800,000 distinct CDR3 sequences, 8.6% observed once, and the top ten hold 0.75% to 1%. The sample was also linked to a second study, of yellow fever vaccine responses in identical twins.

The sample was PBMCs. The receptors derive from a woman under 30 in good health.

This clonotype occurred a few times. This chain links TRBV3-1 with TRBJ2-5; 7 positions match TRBD2. This CDR3 is built from 16 residues. Germline V gene lookup returns CDR1 LGHDT and CDR2 YNNKEL (reference sequence). The J segment lost 2 bases and the V segment lost 4 bases, leaving 10 bases of the junction unmatched. This CDR3 is CASSRRSSGDQETQYF. The CDR3 nucleotides are TGTGCCAGCAGCCGAAGGTCCAGCGGGGATCAAGAGACCCAGTACTTC.

In this sample, this clonotype turned up a few times. The chain couples TRBV29-1 to TRBJ2-1, with D tentatively TRBD2 (5 bases). Trimming cost V 3 bases and J 7 bases, with 13 bases left between them. The V gene's germline CDR1 is SQVTM and CDR2 ANQGSEA. The CDR3 length is 13 residues. The CDR3 here is CSVDLEWRNEQFF. The CDR3 coding sequence is TGCAGCGTTGATTTAGAGTGGAGGAATGAGCAGTTCTTC.

A remark on this clonotype: With a much larger clone just one base away, this may be a read error. The CDR3 coding sequence is TGTGCCAGCAGCCGAGGACTTTCCTACGAGCAGTACTTC. Translating it yields CASSRGLSYEQYF. This sequence joins TRBV7-2 and TRBJ2-7, with D perhaps matching TRBD2 (5 bases). Germline CDR1 is SGHTA and CDR2 is FQGNSA. Deletions cut 5 bases from V and 1 base from J, with 9 bases between. This CDR3 comprises 13 residues.

The chain is built from TRBV29-1 and TRBJ2-1; D is unclear. The germline V gene has CDR1 SQVTM and CDR2 ANQGSEA. Trimming took 4 bases from V and 4 from J, leaving 14 bases between them. The CDR3 sequence is 14 residues long. The CDR3 sequence: CSVVIGVLYNEQFF. CDR3 nucleotide sequence: TGCAGCGTTGTTATCGGAGTTCTATACAATGAGCAGTTCTTC.

This clonotype has just a few counts. This chain joins TRBV7-9 and TRBJ2-3; D is undetermined. Germline V gene data show CDR1 as SEHNR and CDR2 as FQNEAQ (reference sequence). This CDR3 spans 15 amino acids. V dropped 7 bases and J dropped 2 bases, with 16 bases sitting between them. Written as DNA, the CDR3 is TGTGCCAGCACCTCCCCGGTGGACCACACAGATACGCAGTATTTT. Translated, it gives CASTSPVDHTDTQYF.

This clonotype was seen repeatedly, ten times or more. The J gene is TRBJ2-4, the V gene TRBV12-3 or TRBV12-4, with D perhaps matching TRBD1 (6 bases). V shed 6 bases and J shed 4 bases, with 10 bases lying between them. This CDR3 comprises 13 residues. CDR3 DNA sequence: TGTGCCAGCAGCCGAGGACAGAAAAACATTCAGTACTTC. Protein sequence: CASSRGQKNIQYF.

At least ten counts were recorded for this clonotype. The genes are TRBV12-3 or TRBV12-4 and TRBJ2-4; D gene unclear. V lost 0 bases and J lost 1, with 4 bases in between. CDR3 length equals 14 residues. As DNA, the CDR3 is TGTGCCAGCAGTTTAGCGCATGCCAAAAACATTCAGTACTTC. Encoded protein: CASSLAHAKNIQYF.

This clonotype was counted ten times or more. This CDR3 is CSAPTGGTEAFF. The CDR3 DNA sequence: TGCAGTGCGCCCACAGGGGGGACTGAAGCTTTCTTT. This rearrangement joins TRBV20-1 to TRBJ1-1; TRBD1 aligns across 8 bases. CDR1 is DFQATT, CDR2 SNEGSKA, per germline (reference sequence). There are 12 residues in the CDR3. Germline trimming cut 6 bases from V and 5 bases from J; bases unmatched to any gene: 5.